The clone carrying this T cell receptor (beta chain) was seen a handful of times. This record comes from a study of T cells in Graves' hyperthyroidism and ophthalmopathy. Trimming cost V 9 bases and J 11 bases; bases outside gene matches: 15. Germline-derived CDR1 and CDR2 are MDHEN and SYDVKM. CDR3 length: 15 amino acids. Template material for amplifying TCR beta CDR3 regions consisted of RNA transcripts. First-round RT-PCR of the TCR CDR3 relied on the HTBI primer set. TCRdb passed the multiplex PCR reads through MiXCR, listing each CDR3 protein once. The data hold around 400,000 distinct CDR3 sequences, with around a quarter observed a single time.

The sample comprised blood. The gene calls are TRBV28 and TRBJ1-6; 8 bases match TRBD1. This clonotype was obtained from a man aged 50 or older with Graves' hyperthyroidism. CDR3 residues: CASVKTQGEGAPLHF. The CDR3 DNA sequence: TGTGCCAGTGTCAAGACACAGGGGGAAGGGGCACCCCTCCACTTT. The variable domain in full, completed from reference TRBV28 and TRBJ1-6, reads DVKVTQSSRYLVKRTGEKVFLECVQDMDHENMFWYRQDPGLGLRLIYFSYDVKMKEKGDIPEGYSVSREKKERFSLILESASTNQTSMYLCASVKTQGEGAPLHFGNGTRLTVT.